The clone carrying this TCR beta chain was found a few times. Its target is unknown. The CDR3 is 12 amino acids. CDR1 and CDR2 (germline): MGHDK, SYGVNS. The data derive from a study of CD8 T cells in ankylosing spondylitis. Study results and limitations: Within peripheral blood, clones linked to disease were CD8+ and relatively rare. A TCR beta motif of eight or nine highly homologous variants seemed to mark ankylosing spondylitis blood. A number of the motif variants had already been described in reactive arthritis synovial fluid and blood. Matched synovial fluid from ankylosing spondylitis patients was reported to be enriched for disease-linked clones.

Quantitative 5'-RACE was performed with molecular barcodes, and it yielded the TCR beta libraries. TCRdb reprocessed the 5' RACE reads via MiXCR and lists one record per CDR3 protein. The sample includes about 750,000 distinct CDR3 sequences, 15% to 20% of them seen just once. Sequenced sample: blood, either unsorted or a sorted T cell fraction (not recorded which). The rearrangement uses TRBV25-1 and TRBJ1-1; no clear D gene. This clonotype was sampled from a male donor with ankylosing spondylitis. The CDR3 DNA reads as TGTGCTTCTGGGGTGCAAATTACTGAAGCTTTCTTT. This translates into CASGVQITEAFF.